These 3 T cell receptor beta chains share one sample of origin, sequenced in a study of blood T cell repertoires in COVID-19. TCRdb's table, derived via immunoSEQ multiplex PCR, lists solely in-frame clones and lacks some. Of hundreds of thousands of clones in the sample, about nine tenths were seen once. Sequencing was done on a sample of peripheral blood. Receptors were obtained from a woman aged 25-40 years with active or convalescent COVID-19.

CDR3 nucleotides: TGTGCCAGCAGCCAAGGCCCCCTACTAGAGCAGTACTTC. It yields the protein CASSQGPLLEQYF. The chain has TRBV4-2 and TRBJ2-7; D call uncertain. The germline CDR1 and CDR2 sequences are LGHNA and YNFKEQ. V lost 1 base to trimming and J lost 7 bases, with 11 bases between them. The CDR3 consists of 13 residues.

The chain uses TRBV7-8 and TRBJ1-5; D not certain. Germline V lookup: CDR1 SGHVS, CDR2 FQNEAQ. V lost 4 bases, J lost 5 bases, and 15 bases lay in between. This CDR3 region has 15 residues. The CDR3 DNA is TGTGCCAGCAGCTCAGACGGGTCCCCCCATCAGCCCCAGCATTTT. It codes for CASSSDGSPHQPQHF.

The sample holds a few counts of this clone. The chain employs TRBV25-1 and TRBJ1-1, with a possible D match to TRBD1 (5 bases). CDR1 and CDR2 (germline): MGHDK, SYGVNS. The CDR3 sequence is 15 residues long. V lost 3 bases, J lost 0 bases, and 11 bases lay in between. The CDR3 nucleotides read TGTGCCAGCAGTGATACCCGGACACTGAACACTGAAGCTTTCTTT. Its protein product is CASSDTRTLNTEAFF. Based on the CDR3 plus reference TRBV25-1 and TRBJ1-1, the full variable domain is EADIYQTPRYLVIGTGKKITLECSQTMGHDKMYWYQQDPGMELHLIHYSYGVNSTEKGDLSSESTVSRIRTEHFPLTLESARPSHTSQYLCASSDTRTLNTEAFFGQGTRLTVV.